This TCR beta chain emerged from a study of T cells expressing NK-cell markers. Broader study findings: Several of the donors carried dominant NKG2C+ clonotypes that took up roughly 1.0-8% of their CD8+ T cells.

TCRdb reprocessed the 5' RACE reads, keeping one entry per CDR3 protein, no DNA. The clone table shows around 550,000 distinct CDR3 sequences, with the ten largest holding 3% to 4.5%. Germline loops: CDR1 KGHSH, CDR2 LQKENI. CDR3 length: 14 amino acids. Of note for this clonotype: Its antigen is as yet unknown.

The chain has TRBV18 and TRBJ2-3; the TRBD1 assignment by TCRdb is unverifiable without DNA. The sequence was collected from a man younger than 30 in good health. The source material was blood T cells: a sorted CD56 or NKG2C T cell subset, CD4+ or CD8+ T cells, or bulk PBMC T cells (not recorded which). The CDR3 loop reads CASSRTGGPDTQYF.